The clone carrying this T cell receptor (beta chain) was picked up a small number of times. Its target is unknown. This sample was taken from a study of T cell repertoires in cytomegalovirus infection. TCRdb analysed the reads with MiXCR anew, one entry per CDR3 protein. In the table there are 640,000 or so distinct CDR3 sequences, 30% to 40% of which are singletons. The CDR3 is made up of 16 amino acids. Germline assignment: CDR1 MNHEY and CDR2 SMNVEV (reference sequence). Trimming stripped 6 bases from V and 2 bases from J, with 17 bases between. Sequenced material: cultured PBMCs, taken from culture after CMV antigen stimulation. This receptor was taken from a human donor in good health (CMV status not recorded). Some clones in this sample may be carry-over from other donors' samples. The rearrangement links TRBV27 to TRBJ1-3; tentatively, D is TRBD1 (5 bases). The CDR3 spells CASSTGGDITGNTIYF. CDR3 coding DNA: TGTGCCAGCAGCACCGGGGGGGATATAACTGGAAACACCATATATTTT.